Each of the 25 T cell receptor beta chains below was sequenced from the same sample in a study of blood T cell repertoires in COVID-19. Only in-frame clones appear in the TCRdb table, and some are missing; sequencing was by immunoSEQ multiplex PCR. Seen here are about 250,000 clones, 70% to 90% observed once, and the top ten hold 5% to 7%. The sequencing sample was made of peripheral blood. The receptors originated from a woman aged 55-70 years with active or convalescent COVID-19.

The chain links TRBV29-1 to TRBJ2-1, with D possibly being TRBD2 (5 bases). V shed 1 base and J shed 12 bases, with 10 bases lying between them. There are 11 residues in the CDR3. Germline CDR1 SQVTM, CDR2 ANQGSEA. The chain's CDR3 is CSVEGSAVQFF. CDR3 coding DNA: TGCAGCGTTGAAGGGTCAGCGGTGCAGTTCTTC.

The chain uses TRBV19 and TRBJ2-3, with a tentative D call TRBD1 (5 bases). The CDR3 extends over 13 amino acids. The germline CDR1 and CDR2 sequences are LNHDA and SQIVND (reference sequence). The V gene lost 5 bases and the J gene lost 2 bases, with 8 bases spanning the gap. CDR3 in amino acids: CASSAGHTDTQYF. In nucleotides, the CDR3 is TGTGCCAGTAGTGCAGGGCACACAGATACGCAGTATTTT.

The chain carries TRBV10-2 and TRBJ1-6; D not resolved. The CDR3 has 15 residues. CDR1 and CDR2 (germline): WSHSY, SAAADI. Trimming left V 4 bases short and J 7 bases short, with 14 bases between. CDR3 residues: CASSAQRGVNSPLHF. CDR3 DNA: TGCGCCAGCAGTGCCCAGCGGGGAGTGAATTCACCCCTCCACTTT.

J is TRBJ1-2 and V is TRBV9; perhaps TRBD1 as D (5 bases). This CDR3 is built from 17 residues. V dropped 3 bases and J dropped 3 bases, with 21 bases sitting between them. The V gene's germline CDR1 is SGDLS and CDR2 YYNGEE. The CDR3 protein is CASSDHRTSPLDYGYTF. The DNA for the CDR3 is TGTGCCAGCAGCGATCACCGGACAAGCCCTCTAGACTATGGCTACACCTTC.

The chain links TRBV19 to TRBJ2-4, with 7 nucleotides matching TRBD1. Germline values: CDR1 LNHDA, CDR2 SQIVND (reference sequence). V lost 9 bases and J lost 3; bases outside the gene matches: 8. The CDR3 runs to 14 residues. The CDR3 protein is CASKNQGDKNIQYF. DNA for the CDR3: TGTGCCAGCAAAAACCAGGGGGACAAAAACATTCAGTACTTC.

This clone has at least ten counts. The rearrangement joins TRBV19 to TRBJ2-5, with 15 bases identical to TRBD2. This CDR3 comprises 17 residues. The ends lost 5 bases at V and 5 bases at J; junction bases unmatched: 9. Germline V CDR1 and CDR2: LNHDA, SQIVND (reference sequence). CDR3 region: CASSSRTSGRAGETQYF. The CDR3 region has the DNA TGTGCCAGTAGTTCACGGACTAGCGGGAGGGCCGGCGAGACCCAGTACTTC.

The chain recombines TRBV5-4 with TRBJ2-3; TRBD2 agrees at 9 bases. Germline V gives CDR1 SGHNT, CDR2 YYREEE (reference sequence). J was trimmed by 2 bases and V by 4 bases; bases with no gene match: 5. This CDR3 contains 15 residues. CDR3 bases: TGTGCCAGCAGCGGAGCGGGAGGCCTCACAGATACGCAGTATTTT. Amino acid sequence: CASSGAGGLTDTQYF.

CDR3: CASSLAAVNQPQHF. The CDR3 DNA sequence: TGTGCCAGCAGCTTAGCGGCAGTCAATCAGCCCCAGCATTTT. The chain links TRBV7-8 to TRBJ1-5; D remains ambiguous. Germline V gene data show CDR1 as SGHVS and CDR2 as FQNEAQ. The CDR3 loop spans 14 amino acids. Trimming pared 0 bases from V and 3 bases from J, leaving 6 bases between.

The CDR3 reads CASSYRRERAYEQYF. CDR3 DNA sequence: TGTGCCAGCAGTTACCGACGTGAACGGGCCTACGAGCAGTACTTC. The chain employs TRBV6-5 and TRBJ2-7; no reliable D call. The germline gives CDR1 MNHEY, CDR2 SVGAGI. This CDR3 is built from 15 residues. The V end lost 2 bases, the J end lost 2 bases, and 13 bases lay between the germline ends.

The chain joins TRBV19 to TRBJ2-3, with TRBD2 matching 14 bases. V gave up 7 bases and J gave up 5 bases; unmatched junction bases: 5. This CDR3 is 15 amino acids long. CDR1 LNHDA and CDR2 SQIVND come from the germline V gene (reference sequence). CDR3 in amino acids: CASKGTSGRVDTQYF. DNA for the CDR3: TGTGCCAGTAAGGGGACTAGCGGGAGAGTAGATACGCAGTATTTT.

V is TRBV2 and J is TRBJ2-1; perhaps TRBD1 as D (6 bases). The CDR3 has 16 amino acids. Germline lookup yields CDR1 SNHLY and CDR2 FYNNEI. Deletions cut 4 bases from V and 3 bases from J, with 16 bases between. The CDR3, as DNA: TGTGCCAGCAGTGTAGAGGGCAGGGGATTCTACAATGAGCAGTTCTTC. It specifies CASSVEGRGFYNEQFF. The full variable domain, rest sourced from reference TRBV2 and TRBJ2-1, is EPEVTQTPSHQVTQMGQEVILRCVPISNHLYFYWYRQILGQKVEFLVSFYNNEISEKSEIFDDQFSVERPDGSNFTLKIRSTKLEDSAMYFCASSVEGRGFYNEQFFGPGTRLTVL.

The rearrangement links TRBV5-1 to TRBJ1-4; 7 positions match TRBD1. This CDR3 comprises 14 residues. Germline CDR1 is SGHRS and CDR2 is YFSETQ. V trimming: 0 bases; J trimming: 7 bases; junction bases outside the gene matches: 3. In DNA form, the CDR3 reads TGCGCCAGCAGCTTGGACAGGGGAGCTGAAAAACTGTTTTTT. This gives the protein CASSLDRGAEKLFF.

This clone was counted between two and nine times. Other nucleotide sequences in the sample specify the same CDR3. This chain uses TRBV19 with TRBJ1-5; maybe TRBD1 (5 bases). The ends were cut back, 2 bases at V and 5 bases at J, with 7 bases in the middle. CDR3 size: 13 residues. The germline V gene encodes CDR1 LNHDA and CDR2 SQIVND (reference sequence). The CDR3 nucleotides are TGTGCCAGTAGTATAAGGGGCGATCAGCCCCAGCATTTT. Translated: CASSIRGDQPQHF.

This chain connects TRBV21-1 to TRBJ2-7; the D call in the table, TRBD2, was not verified against the DNA. TRBV21-1 is termed a pseudogene. CDR3 size: 17 residues. The CDR3 nucleotides are TGTGCCAGCAGCAAAGCGCTTCGAGCCCCAGAGGGTTACGAGCAGTACTTC. It codes for CASSKALRAPEGYEQYF.

The V gene is TRBV9, the J gene TRBJ1-2; the match to TRBD1 covers 7 bases. The CDR3 contains 19 residues. CDR1 is SGDLS, CDR2 YYNGEE, per germline. The J segment lost 0 bases and the V segment lost 0 bases, leaving 14 bases of the junction unmatched. The DNA for the CDR3 is TGTGCCAGCAGCGTAGGGTTGGGGGAGAACAGGGGAACTAACTATGGCTACACCTTC. As protein: CASSVGLGENRGTNYGYTF.

V usage is TRBV5-1 and J usage is TRBJ2-2; D gene unclear. The CDR3 has 14 residues. Trimming shortened V by 2 bases and J by 0 bases, and 5 bases separated the two germline ends. Germline V gives CDR1 SGHRS, CDR2 YFSETQ. CDR3 nucleotide sequence: TGCGCCAGCAGCTTCGACACGAACACCGGGGAGCTGTTTTTT. Its protein product is CASSFDTNTGELFF.

J is TRBJ2-2 and V is TRBV7-2; no firm D call. The CDR3 is made up of 16 amino acids. The germline V gene encodes CDR1 SGHTA and CDR2 FQGNSA. Trimming cost V 4 bases and J 6 bases, with 18 bases left between them. This chain's CDR3 is CASSSPRFSQAGELFF. The CDR3 coding sequence is TGTGCCAGCAGCTCACCTCGCTTCTCGCAGGCCGGGGAGCTGTTTTTT. Looking up the rest from reference TRBV7-2 and TRBJ2-2 gives the full variable domain: GAGVSQSPSNKVTEKGKDVELRCDPISGHTALYWYRQSLGQGLEFLIYFQGNSAPDKSGLPSDRFSAERTGGSVSTLTIQRTQQEDSAVYLCASSSPRFSQAGELFFGEGSRLTVL.

CDR3 residues: CASSSSGSGTDTQYF. DNA for the CDR3: TGTGCCAGCAGTTCCAGCGGGAGTGGCACAGATACGCAGTATTTT. The chain links TRBV6-5 to TRBJ2-3, with 8 bases lining up with TRBD2. J gave up 1 base and V 4 bases, and 4 bases lay outside the gene matches. CDR1 is MNHEY and CDR2 is SVGAGI in the germline V gene. This CDR3 spans 15 amino acids.

The rearrangement joins TRBV4-2 to TRBJ2-3; D not resolved. This CDR3 is 16 amino acids long. V lost 0 bases and J lost 5, with 15 bases in between. Germline V CDR1 and CDR2: LGHNA, YNFKEQ. The chain's CDR3 is CASSQDLALGGDTQYF. In DNA form, the CDR3 reads TGTGCCAGCAGCCAAGACCTGGCGCTCGGCGGAGATACGCAGTATTTT.

The chain has TRBV11-2 and TRBJ2-1; D is possibly TRBD1 (6 bases). V was clipped by 0 bases and J by 5 bases, with 14 bases between them. Germline lookup yields CDR1 SGHAT and CDR2 FQNNGV. This CDR3 region has 16 residues. The CDR3 loop reads CASSLDRGNRDNEQFF. The CDR3 nucleotides read TGTGCCAGCAGCTTAGATCGTGGGAACAGGGACAATGAGCAGTTCTTC.

This clone was observed a single time. The chain carries TRBV7-6 and TRBJ1-6; weak D call: TRBD1 (5 bases). In germline, CDR1 is SGHVS, CDR2 FNYEAQ. The CDR3 spans 17 residues. V gave up 0 bases and J gave up 2 bases, with 11 bases separating them. The CDR3 nucleotides read TGTGCCAGCAGCTTAGCCGGGGGTTTCACCTATAATTCACCCCTCCACTTT. This gives the protein CASSLAGGFTYNSPLHF.

The V and J genes are TRBV12-5 and TRBJ1-2; 11 positions agree with TRBD1. Germline loops: CDR1 LGHNT, CDR2 FRNRAP. This CDR3 is 15 amino acids long. V gave up 7 bases and J gave up 4 bases; unmatched junction bases: 8. CDR3 DNA: TGTGCTAGTGCCCCGGACAGGGGGCGGGCCTATGGCTACACCTTC. It specifies CASAPDRGRAYGYTF.

The chain joins TRBV29-1 to TRBJ1-1; D gene ambiguous. The CDR3 length is 12 residues. CDR1 and CDR2 from the germline V gene are SQVTM and ANQGSEA. Between the trimmed V and J ends, which lost 4 bases and 4 bases, there was a span of 10 bases. The chain's CDR3 is CSVGRRGTEAFF. Here the CDR3 DNA reads TGCAGCGTTGGCCGTCGGGGCACTGAAGCTTTCTTT.

This chain connects TRBV29-1 to TRBJ2-1, with 9 bases matching TRBD1. CDR1 is SQVTM and CDR2 is ANQGSEA in the germline V gene. The CDR3 has 14 residues. With 4 bases clipped from V and 4 bases from J, the junction kept 5 bases outside the gene matches. This CDR3 reads CSVAPGQGYNEQFF. CDR3 sequence (DNA): TGCAGCGTTGCTCCGGGACAGGGTTACAATGAGCAGTTCTTC.

The CDR3 sequence is CAASGGPYNEQFF. The CDR3 nucleotides read TGTGCCGCCTCAGGGGGCCCCTACAATGAGCAGTTCTTC. The chain links TRBV16 to TRBJ2-1; TRBD1 matches at 8 bases. Germline CDR1 is KGHSY and CDR2 is FQNENV. The CDR3 is 13 amino acids. V shed 11 bases and J 2 bases; nucleotides not matched to a gene: 5.